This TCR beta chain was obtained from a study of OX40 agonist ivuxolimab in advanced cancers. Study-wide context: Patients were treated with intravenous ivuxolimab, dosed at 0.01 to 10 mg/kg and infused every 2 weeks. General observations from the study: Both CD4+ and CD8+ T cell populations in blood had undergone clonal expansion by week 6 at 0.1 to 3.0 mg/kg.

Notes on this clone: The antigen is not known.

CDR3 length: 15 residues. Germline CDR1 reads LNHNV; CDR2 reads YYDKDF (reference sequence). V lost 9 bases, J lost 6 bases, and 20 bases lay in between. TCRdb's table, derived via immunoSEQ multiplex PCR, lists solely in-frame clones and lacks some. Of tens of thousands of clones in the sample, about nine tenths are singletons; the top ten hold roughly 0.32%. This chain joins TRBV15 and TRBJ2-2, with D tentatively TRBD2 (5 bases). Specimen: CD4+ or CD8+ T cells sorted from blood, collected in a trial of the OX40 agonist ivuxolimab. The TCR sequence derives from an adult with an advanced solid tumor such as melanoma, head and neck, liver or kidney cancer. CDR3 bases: TGTGCCACTACGGGATCCAACACCATCCCCGGGGAGCTGTTTTTT. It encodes CATTGSNTIPGELFF.